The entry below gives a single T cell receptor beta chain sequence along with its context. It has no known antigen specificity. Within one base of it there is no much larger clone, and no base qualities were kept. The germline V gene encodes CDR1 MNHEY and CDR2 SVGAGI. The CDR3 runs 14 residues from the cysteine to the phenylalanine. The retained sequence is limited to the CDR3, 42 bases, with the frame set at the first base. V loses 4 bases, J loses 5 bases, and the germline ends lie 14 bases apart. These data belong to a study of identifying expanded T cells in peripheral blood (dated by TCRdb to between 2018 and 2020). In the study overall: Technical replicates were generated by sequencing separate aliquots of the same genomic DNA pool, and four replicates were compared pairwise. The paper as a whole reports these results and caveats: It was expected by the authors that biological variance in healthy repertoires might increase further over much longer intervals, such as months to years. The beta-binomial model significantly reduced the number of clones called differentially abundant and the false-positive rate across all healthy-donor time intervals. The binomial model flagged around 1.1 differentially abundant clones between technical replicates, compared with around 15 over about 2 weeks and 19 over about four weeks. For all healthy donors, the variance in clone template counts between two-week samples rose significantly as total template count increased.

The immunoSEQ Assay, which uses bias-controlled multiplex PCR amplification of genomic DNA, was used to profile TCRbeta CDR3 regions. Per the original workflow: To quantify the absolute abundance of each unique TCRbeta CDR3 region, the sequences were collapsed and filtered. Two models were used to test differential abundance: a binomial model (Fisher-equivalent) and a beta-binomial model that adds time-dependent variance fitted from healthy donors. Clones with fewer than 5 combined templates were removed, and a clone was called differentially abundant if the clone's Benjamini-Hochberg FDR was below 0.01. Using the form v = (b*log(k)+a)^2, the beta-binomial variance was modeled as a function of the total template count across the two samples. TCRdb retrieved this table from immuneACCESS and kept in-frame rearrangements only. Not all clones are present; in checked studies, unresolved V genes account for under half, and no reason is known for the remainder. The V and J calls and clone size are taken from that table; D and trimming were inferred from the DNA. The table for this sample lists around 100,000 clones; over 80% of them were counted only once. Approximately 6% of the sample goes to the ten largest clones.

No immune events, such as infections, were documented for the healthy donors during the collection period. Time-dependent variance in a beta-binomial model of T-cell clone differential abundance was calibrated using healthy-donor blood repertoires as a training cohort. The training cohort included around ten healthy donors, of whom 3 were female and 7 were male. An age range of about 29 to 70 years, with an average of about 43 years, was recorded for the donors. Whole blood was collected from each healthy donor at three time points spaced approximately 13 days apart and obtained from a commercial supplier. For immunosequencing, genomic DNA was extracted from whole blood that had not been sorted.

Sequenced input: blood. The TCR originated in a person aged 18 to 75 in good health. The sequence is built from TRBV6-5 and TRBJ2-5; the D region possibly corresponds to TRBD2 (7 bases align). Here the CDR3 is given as CASSFWGGGETQYF. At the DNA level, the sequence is TGTGCCAGCAGTTTCTGGGGGGGCGGCGAGACCCAGTACTTC.